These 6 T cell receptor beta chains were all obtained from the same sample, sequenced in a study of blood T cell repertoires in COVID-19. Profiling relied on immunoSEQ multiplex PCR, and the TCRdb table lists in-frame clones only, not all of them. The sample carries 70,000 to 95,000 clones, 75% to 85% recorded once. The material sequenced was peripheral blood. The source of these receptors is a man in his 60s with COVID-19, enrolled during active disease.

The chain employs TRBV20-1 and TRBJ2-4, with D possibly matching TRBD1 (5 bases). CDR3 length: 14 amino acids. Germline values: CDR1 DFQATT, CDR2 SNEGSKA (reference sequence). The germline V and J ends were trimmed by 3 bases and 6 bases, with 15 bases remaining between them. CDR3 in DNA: TGCAGTGCTAGTCCGGACACCGGCCCAAACATTCAGTACTTC. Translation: CSASPDTGPNIQYF.

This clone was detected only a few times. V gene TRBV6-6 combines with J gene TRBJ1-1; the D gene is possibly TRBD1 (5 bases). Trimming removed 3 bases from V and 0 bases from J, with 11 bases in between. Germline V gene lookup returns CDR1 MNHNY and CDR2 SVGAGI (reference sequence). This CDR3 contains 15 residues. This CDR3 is CASSYPQGMNTEAFF. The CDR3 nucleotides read TGTGCCAGCAGTTATCCGCAGGGAATGAACACTGAAGCTTTCTTT.

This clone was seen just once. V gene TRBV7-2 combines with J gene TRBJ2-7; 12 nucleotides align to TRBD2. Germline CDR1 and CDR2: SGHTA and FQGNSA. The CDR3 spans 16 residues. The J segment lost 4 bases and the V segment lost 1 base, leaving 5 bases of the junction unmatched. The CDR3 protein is CASSLDRTSGMYEQYF. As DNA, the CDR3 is TGTGCCAGCAGCTTAGACCGGACTAGCGGGATGTACGAGCAGTACTTC.

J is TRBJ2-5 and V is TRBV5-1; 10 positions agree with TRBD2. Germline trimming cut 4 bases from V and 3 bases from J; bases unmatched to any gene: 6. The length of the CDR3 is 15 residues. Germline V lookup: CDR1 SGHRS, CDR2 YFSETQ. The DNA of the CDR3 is TGCGCCAGCAGCCGCGGTAGCGGGGGGAAAGAGACCCAGTACTTC. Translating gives CASSRGSGGKETQYF.

The CDR3 bases are TGTGCCAGCCGGAGGGACAGCACTGAAGCTTTCTTT. Translating gives CASRRDSTEAFF. The chain joins TRBV11-3 to TRBJ1-1, with TRBD1 matching over 7 bases. CDR3 length: 12 residues. V dropped 8 bases and J dropped 4; count of bases not matched to a gene: 4. Germline V gives CDR1 SGHNT, CDR2 YENEEA.

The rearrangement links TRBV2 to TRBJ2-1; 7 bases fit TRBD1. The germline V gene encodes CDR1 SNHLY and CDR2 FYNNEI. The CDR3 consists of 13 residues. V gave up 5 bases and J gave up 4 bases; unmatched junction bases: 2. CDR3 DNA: TGTGCCAGCAGTTGGGACAGATACAATGAGCAGTTCTTC. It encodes CASSWDRYNEQFF.